The 24 T cell receptor beta chains listed next were all sequenced from one sample in a study of cytomegalovirus exposure and HLA in healthy donors. The PCR was carried out with 60 Vbeta primers and 13 Jbeta primers. Data came from immunoSEQ multiplex PCR; TCRdb stores just in-frame clones and leaves some out. The table shows 75,000 to 90,000 clones, with 65% to 80% occurring only once. Sequences were obtained from PBMCs. The receptors come from a woman between 35 and 50 years old in good health and CMV-seropositive.

The chain couples TRBV19 to TRBJ2-7; TRBD1 aligns across 7 bases. Germline trimming cut 3 bases from V and 3 bases from J; bases unmatched to any gene: 8. This CDR3 comprises 15 residues. The germline V gene encodes CDR1 LNHDA and CDR2 SQIVND (reference sequence). The chain's CDR3 is CASSILTGEGYEQYF. DNA of the CDR3: TGTGCCAGTAGTATTCTCACAGGGGAAGGCTACGAGCAGTACTTC.

The V gene is TRBV7-2, the J gene TRBJ2-3, with D possibly TRBD2 on 6 matching bases. The germline V and J ends were trimmed by 3 bases and 1 base, with 11 bases remaining between them. Germline lookup yields CDR1 SGHTA and CDR2 FQGNSA. There are 15 residues in the CDR3. The CDR3 DNA follows: TGTGCCAGCAGCTTCCTGCCGGGGGGCACAGATACGCAGTATTTT. Its protein product is CASSFLPGGTDTQYF.

As to this clone: This CDR3 is also generated by other DNA sequences in the sample. The gene calls are TRBV2 and TRBJ2-3; 12 bases line up with TRBD2. This CDR3 has 15 residues. V shed 6 bases, J shed 6 bases, and the junction held 7 bases outside the gene matches. Germline values: CDR1 SNHLY, CDR2 FYNNEI. The CDR3 nucleotides read TGTGCCAGCAGGAGGCTAGCGGGGGGGAAGGATACGCAGTATTTT. Amino acids: CASRRLAGGKDTQYF. Full variable domain (rest looked up from reference TRBV2 and TRBJ2-3): EPEVTQTPSHQVTQMGQEVILRCVPISNHLYFYWYRQILGQKVEFLVSFYNNEISEKSEIFDDQFSVERPDGSNFTLKIRSTKLEDSAMYFCASRRLAGGKDTQYFGPGTRLTVL.

The chain uses TRBV4-1 and TRBJ1-6; no definite D call. V dropped 0 bases and J dropped 7 bases, with 10 bases sitting between them. The CDR3 consists of 15 residues. Germline values: CDR1 MGHRA, CDR2 YSYEKL. The CDR3 loop is CASSQDERLNSPLHF. CDR3 DNA sequence: TGCGCCAGCAGCCAAGATGAGAGGCTGAATTCACCCCTCCACTTT.

This sequence joins TRBV28 and TRBJ1-4; D is undetermined. This CDR3 has 11 residues. V was trimmed by 8 bases and J by 8 bases, leaving 9 bases between them. CDR1 and CDR2 from the germline V gene are MDHEN and SYDVKM. In DNA form, the CDR3 reads TGTGCCAGCGGGTCTAGGGAAAAACTGTTTTTT. Translation gives CASGSREKLFF.

The chain is built from TRBV4-1 and TRBJ2-1, with D perhaps matching TRBD2 (5 bases). CDR1 is MGHRA, CDR2 YSYEKL, per germline. Trimming stripped 6 bases from V and 0 bases from J, with 12 bases between. This CDR3 has 15 residues. The CDR3 nucleotides read TGCGCCAGCAGTCATCCGGGGAGCTCCTACAATGAGCAGTTCTTC. This translates into CASSHPGSSYNEQFF.

The chain is built from TRBV5-4 and TRBJ2-7; 9 bases map to TRBD1. Per germline, CDR1 SGHNT and CDR2 YYREEE (reference sequence). This CDR3 is 13 amino acids long. J gave up 2 bases and V 5 bases, and 2 bases lay outside the gene matches. In nucleotides, the CDR3 is TGTGCCAGCAGAGGGACAGGGCCCTACGAGCAGTACTTC. Amino acid sequence: CASRGTGPYEQYF.

The chain is built from TRBV18 and TRBJ1-3; D remains ambiguous. V was cut by 2 bases and J by 0 bases, with 20 bases left in between. CDR1 and CDR2 (germline): KGHSH, LQKENI. The CDR3 sequence is 19 residues long. CDR3 amino acids: CASSPIGIAGGRSGNTIYF. The CDR3 coding sequence is TGTGCCAGCTCACCAATTGGAATAGCCGGAGGTCGCTCTGGAAACACCATATATTTT.

The V and J genes are TRBV5-6 and TRBJ1-2; TRBD1 agrees at 8 bases. The CDR3 length is 15 residues. The trim removed 5 bases at V and 5 bases at J, leaving 11 bases unmatched. Germline V gives CDR1 SGHDT, CDR2 YYEEEE. CDR3 protein: CASSATGVLAYGYTF. The CDR3 DNA follows: TGTGCCAGCAGTGCGACAGGGGTATTGGCTTATGGCTACACCTTC.

The rearrangement joins TRBV28 to TRBJ2-3, with TRBD2 matching over 12 bases. CDR1 is MDHEN and CDR2 is SYDVKM in the germline V gene. CDR3 length equals 19 residues. V lost 6 bases, J lost 2 bases, and 15 bases stayed unmatched. CDR3 amino acids: CASSPFFWTSGKNTDTQYF. DNA for the CDR3: TGTGCCAGCAGCCCATTTTTTTGGACTAGCGGGAAAAACACAGATACGCAGTATTTT.

This clone was seen only a few times. This chain joins TRBV19 and TRBJ2-1, with a weak D call TRBD2 (5 bases). The CDR3 runs 14 residues. CDR1 and CDR2 (germline): LNHDA, SQIVND (reference sequence). Trimming pared 5 bases from V and 10 bases from J, leaving 18 bases between. DNA for the CDR3: TGTGCCAGTAGTGAGTCGGGGTTACGAGGGGAGCAGTTCTTC. Translated: CASSESGLRGEQFF.

The genes are TRBV6-6 and TRBJ2-7, with 7 bases aligning to TRBD1. CDR1 is MNHNY, CDR2 SVGAGI, per germline (reference sequence). This CDR3 is 15 amino acids long. Losses at the gene ends were 6 bases for V and 2 bases for J; bases not matched to a gene: 10. CDR3 residues: CASSSSDRDPYEQYF. The CDR3 DNA reads as TGTGCCAGCAGCTCTTCCGACAGGGACCCCTACGAGCAGTACTTC.

With regard to this clone: Other DNA variants within this sample encode the same CDR3. The gene calls are TRBV6-5 and TRBJ1-1; D unresolved. The CDR3 has 13 residues. The germline CDR1 and CDR2 sequences are MNHEY and SVGAGI. Trimming left V 5 bases short and J 1 base short, with 8 bases between. CDR3 amino acids: CASSRHQNTEAFF. The CDR3 region has the DNA TGTGCCAGCAGTCGACACCAGAACACTGAAGCTTTCTTT.

This clone was picked up one time. The rearrangement links TRBV30 to TRBJ1-2, with D perhaps matching TRBD1 (5 bases). The CDR3 is 12 residues long. Trimming removed 3 bases from V and 10 bases from J, with 15 bases in between. The germline gives CDR1 GTSNPN, CDR2 SVGIG (reference sequence). The CDR3 DNA reads TGTGCCTGGAGCGGACAAGGTTCTTACTACACCTTC. This sequence encodes CAWSGQGSYYTF.

In its sample, this clone was seen many times. The chain carries TRBV30 and TRBJ1-1; a possible D gene is TRBD1 (6 bases). Trimming removed 2 bases at V and 1 base at J, with 11 bases between. Germline-derived CDR1 and CDR2 are GTSNPN and SVGIG (reference sequence). The CDR3 is 14 residues long. The CDR3 loop is CAWSSKQGNTEAFF. CDR3 in DNA: TGTGCCTGGAGTTCCAAACAGGGGAACACTGAAGCTTTCTTT.

The genes are TRBV6-5 and TRBJ1-1; 8 positions match TRBD1. The CDR3 has 15 residues. Trimming at V came to 6 bases and at J to 5 bases, leaving 11 bases not matched to a gene. Germline CDR1 and CDR2: MNHEY and SVGAGI. This CDR3 is CASSRSQGATTEAFF. The CDR3 DNA follows: TGTGCCAGCAGCCGAAGCCAGGGGGCGACAACTGAAGCTTTCTTT.

In this sample, this clone turned up a few times. The chain joins TRBV6-1 to TRBJ1-1; 7 positions agree with TRBD1. The germline V gene encodes CDR1 MNHNS and CDR2 SASEGT. This CDR3 spans 15 amino acids. With 7 bases clipped from V and 5 bases from J, the junction kept 13 bases outside the gene matches. The CDR3 DNA reads TGTGCCAGCACCGAAAGACAGGGAACAAGGACTGAAGCTTTCTTT. This sequence encodes CASTERQGTRTEAFF.

The chain recombines TRBV7-6 with TRBJ1-1; no clear D gene. The CDR3 spans 14 residues. The V and J ends lost 1 base and 0 bases respectively, with 6 bases between them. CDR1 is SGHVS and CDR2 is FNYEAQ in the germline V gene. CDR3 protein: CASSLVGLNTEAFF. DNA for the CDR3: TGTGCCAGCAGCTTAGTTGGCCTGAACACTGAAGCTTTCTTT.

The chain uses TRBV5-1 and TRBJ1-1, with D perhaps matching TRBD1 (5 bases). V lost 5 bases to trimming and J lost 2 bases, with 10 bases between them. CDR1 and CDR2 from the germline V gene are SGHRS and YFSETQ. The CDR3 totals 13 residues. The CDR3 sequence is CASSMGLNTEAFF. The CDR3 bases are TGCGCCAGCAGTATGGGGCTCAACACTGAAGCTTTCTTT.

This clone has more than one count but fewer than ten. The chain is built from TRBV7-2 and TRBJ1-2; D gene ambiguous. V lost 2 bases and J lost 0, with 4 bases in between. The length of the CDR3 is 13 residues. Germline loops: CDR1 SGHTA, CDR2 FQGNSA. The CDR3 is CASSLSSNYGYTF. CDR3 sequence (DNA): TGTGCCAGCAGCTTAAGCTCTAACTATGGCTACACCTTC.

The rearrangement joins TRBV28 to TRBJ1-2; D call uncertain. V lost 10 bases, J lost 3 bases, and 18 bases lay in between. Germline V CDR1 and CDR2: MDHEN, SYDVKM. The CDR3 is 14 amino acids. This CDR3 reads CATFRGFRDYGYTF. CDR3 DNA sequence: TGTGCCACCTTCAGAGGGTTCAGAGACTATGGCTACACCTTC.

The chain couples TRBV19 to TRBJ2-6; TRBD1 aligns across 11 bases. The germline V gene has CDR1 LNHDA and CDR2 SQIVND (reference sequence). This CDR3 spans 18 amino acids. V gave up 6 bases and J gave up 0 bases; unmatched junction bases: 7. The CDR3 nucleotides read TGTGCCAGTAGCATAACCGGGACAGGGGGCTCTGGGGCCAACGTCCTGACTTTC. Translating gives CASSITGTGGSGANVLTF.

The V call is TRBV9, the J call TRBJ1-4; D is perhaps TRBD1 (6 bases). V was trimmed by 2 bases and J by 5 bases, leaving 16 bases between them. The CDR3 loop spans 16 amino acids. CDR1 is SGDLS, CDR2 YYNGEE, per germline. CDR3 nucleotide sequence: TGTGCCAGCAGCGTGGGCCGGGACAACCTAAATGAAAAACTGTTTTTT. Amino acid sequence: CASSVGRDNLNEKLFF.

The chain combines TRBV6-1 with TRBJ1-2; 10 nucleotides agree with TRBD1. V trimming: 6 bases; J trimming: 8 bases; junction bases outside the gene matches: 12. This CDR3 has 15 residues. Germline lookup yields CDR1 MNHNS and CDR2 SASEGT. CDR3 loop: CASRGAAGTGDGYTF. CDR3 nucleotides: TGTGCCAGCAGGGGGGCTGCCGGGACAGGGGACGGCTACACCTTC.